These 8 T cell receptor beta chains originate from one sample sequenced in a study of control samples from healthy donors and cancer patients. Here immunoSEQ multiplex PCR was the method, and the copy in TCRdb shows in-frame clones only, minus some. The sample has about 220,000 clones, just under 95% seen once. The sequencing sample was made of blood. All receptors derive from a middle-aged man in good health.

The chain combines TRBV4-2 with TRBJ1-1; 7 nucleotides agree with TRBD1. Germline V gene lookup returns CDR1 LGHNA and CDR2 YNFKEQ. This CDR3 is 16 amino acids long. The V segment lost 0 bases and the J segment 2 bases; nucleotides outside the gene matches: 6. The CDR3 nucleotides are TGTGCCAGCAGCCAAGATTTCTTAGGGGGCAACACTGAAGCTTTCTTT. Amino acids: CASSQDFLGGNTEAFF.

This chain connects TRBV3-1 (or the pseudogene TRBV3-2) to TRBJ1-1; 7 nucleotides agree with TRBD1. V dropped 4 bases and J dropped 3; count of bases not matched to a gene: 8. This CDR3 region has 15 residues. CDR1 and CDR2 (germline): LGHDT, YNNKEL (reference sequence). In DNA, the CDR3 is TGTGCCAGCAGCCCCATGACAGGGTGGGACACTGAAGCTTTCTTT. It yields the protein CASSPMTGWDTEAFF.

In its sample, this clone was seen once. J is TRBJ2-7 and V is TRBV10-1; D might be TRBD2 (6 bases). V dropped 3 bases and J dropped 5 bases, with 17 bases sitting between them. Germline values: CDR1 WNHNN, CDR2 SYGVQD (reference sequence). The length of the CDR3 is 15 residues. The CDR3 protein is CASSDGGALGNEQYF. Written as DNA, the CDR3 is TGCGCCAGCAGTGACGGAGGGGCTTTAGGGAACGAGCAGTACTTC.

The chain carries TRBV6-5 and TRBJ1-2; TRBD1 agrees at 10 bases. The CDR3 covers 15 residues. Germline-derived CDR1 and CDR2 are MNHEY and SVGAGI. Germline trimming cut 7 bases from V and 8 bases from J; bases unmatched to any gene: 13. Here the CDR3 reads CASTPAGTGVWGYTF. The CDR3 DNA reads TGTGCCAGCACCCCAGCCGGGACAGGGGTGTGGGGCTACACCTTC.

This chain links TRBV19 with TRBJ1-2; TRBD1 might be the D (5 bases). The CDR3 spans 14 residues. V was clipped by 7 bases and J by 3 bases, with 15 bases between them. Germline V lookup: CDR1 LNHDA, CDR2 SQIVND (reference sequence). The CDR3 sequence is CASNIAGTDYGYTF. CDR3 nucleotide sequence: TGTGCCAGTAACATAGCCGGGACGGACTATGGCTACACCTTC.

V usage is TRBV24-1 and J usage is TRBJ1-4; D unclear. There are 14 residues in the CDR3. Germline V gives CDR1 KGHDR, CDR2 SFDVKD. Trimming removed 7 bases at V and 5 bases at J, with 13 bases between. CDR3 nucleotides: TGTGCCACCAGCTGGGCCAGAATCAATGAAAAACTGTTTTTT. This codes for CATSWARINEKLFF.

The rearrangement links TRBV6-1 to TRBJ2-7; maybe TRBD2 (7 bases). The CDR3 extends over 16 amino acids. From germline, CDR1 is MNHNS and CDR2 SASEGT. Trimming left V 3 bases short and J 4 bases short, with 19 bases between. The CDR3 DNA follows: TGTGCCAGCAGTGACCCGACTAAGGGGGGGAAATACGAGCAGTACTTC. Translation gives CASSDPTKGGKYEQYF.

The V gene is TRBV6-5, the J gene TRBJ2-2; TRBD1 is a possible D gene (6 bases). The CDR3 covers 15 residues. Trimming stripped 6 bases from V and 2 bases from J, with 13 bases between. In germline, CDR1 is MNHEY, CDR2 SVGAGI. CDR3 region: CASSSLGANTGELFF. The CDR3 DNA sequence: TGTGCCAGCAGCTCGTTGGGGGCAAACACCGGGGAGCTGTTTTTT.